These T cell receptor beta chains were read from a single sample in a study of blood T cell repertoires in COVID-19. Produced via immunoSEQ multiplex PCR; TCRdb's table is partial and in-frame only. The sample has about 320,000 clones, 80% to 90% seen once. The sequenced material came from PBMCs or T cells enriched from blood (not recorded which). These receptors all come from a man younger than 45 who had recovered from COVID-19. CDR3s include the opening cysteine and the closing phenylalanine or tryptophan. D genes are given only for firm matches. The size of a clone is reported for some rows only, either as once, few or many, or as a class for expanded clones.

CDR3nt	CDR3aa	len	j_gene	v_gene	abundance	d_gene
TGTGCCAGCAGCTTGAAGGGGATAAGCAATCAGCCCCAGCATTTT	CASSLKGISNQPQHF	15	TRBJ1-5	TRBV5-8	.	.
TGCAGTGCTAGTCCCGGGTCGACGACTGGAAACACCATATATTTT	CSASPGSTTGNTIYF	15	TRBJ1-3	TRBV20-1	.	.
TGTGCCAGCAGTTTTGTAGGGGCCACCACTCTGAACACTGAAGCTTTCTTT	CASSFVGATTLNTEAFF	17	TRBJ1-1	TRBV28	.	.
TGTGCCAGCAGCCCTAGGGCGTCCGGGACAGGGGACACCGGGGAGCTGTTTTTT	CASSPRASGTGDTGELFF	18	TRBJ2-2	TRBV7-2	.	TRBD1
TGTGCCAGCAGCTCCCAACTAGCGGGGGGGTTCGCGAACACCGGGGAGCTGTTTTTT	CASSSQLAGGFANTGELFF	19	TRBJ2-2	TRBV9	.	TRBD2
TGTGCCAGCAGCTTGATGGCTTCACCCCTCCACTTT	CASSLMASPLHF	12	TRBJ1-6	TRBV7-2	.	.
TGTGCCAGCAGCCCTTACAGGGCCGGGAATGAGCAGTTCTTC	CASSPYRAGNEQFF	14	TRBJ2-1	TRBV7-2	.	.
TGTGCCAGCAGTTTGGGGCAGGGGAGCAGCGGGGAGCTGTTTTTT	CASSLGQGSSGELFF	15	TRBJ2-2	TRBV28	.	.
TGTGCCAGCAGGGCAGGGGTAGGCAAACTGTTTTTT	CASRAGVGKLFF	12	TRBJ1-4	TRBV27	.	.
TGTGCCAGCAGCTTGGCCCGCAGGGGGCACCCTGGGGCCAACGTCCTGACTTTC	CASSLARRGHPGANVLTF	18	TRBJ2-6	TRBV5-8	.	TRBD1
TGTGCCAGCAGCTCAGGGTTTAGCACTGAAGCTTTCTTT	CASSSGFSTEAFF	13	TRBJ1-1	TRBV12-3/TRBV12-4	.	.
TGTGCCAGTAGGTCAGACCAGGGACTAGCATCCACAGATACGCAGTATTTT	CASRSDQGLASTDTQYF	17	TRBJ2-3	TRBV19	.	TRBD2
TGTGCCAGCAGCTTGGAATTTTCGGGGGGGAGTACCTACGAGCAGTACTTC	CASSLEFSGGSTYEQYF	17	TRBJ2-7	TRBV5-5	once	TRBD2